These 15 T cell receptor beta chains were sequenced from one sample in a study of regulatory dendritic cells for organ transplantation. Some clones are missing from TCRdb's copy, which holds only in-frame ones; the method was immunoSEQ multiplex PCR. The sample has roughly 28,000 clones; approximately 82% are singletons. Sequenced material: naive CD4+ T cells from blood. Described subset: CD45RA+ naive T cells. These receptors all come from a human donor in good health.

The V call is TRBV5-1, the J call TRBJ1-3, with D unresolved. The ends were cut back, 1 base at V and 2 bases at J, with 10 bases in the middle. The CDR3 spans 15 residues. Germline V gene lookup returns CDR1 SGHRS and CDR2 YFSETQ. CDR3 residues: CASSLREGAGNTIYF. The CDR3 nucleotides read TGCGCCAGCAGCTTGCGGGAAGGCGCTGGAAACACCATATATTTT.

This chain joins TRBV11-3 and TRBJ2-5; D is unclear. Matching the DNA end better, TRBJ2-7 makes the J call doubtful. The CDR3 extends over 14 amino acids. CDR1 is SGHNT and CDR2 is YENEEA in the germline V gene. The CDR3 region is CASSLDRSSYEQYF. The CDR3 DNA reads TGTGCCAGCAGCTTAGATCGGTCCTCCTACGAGCAGTACTTC.

The chain uses TRBV20-1 and TRBJ2-7; tentative D call: TRBD2 (5 bases). Trimming removed 4 bases at V and 3 bases at J, with 7 bases between. CDR3 length: 11 amino acids. In germline, CDR1 is DFQATT, CDR2 SNEGSKA (reference sequence). The CDR3 region has the DNA TGCAGTGCTACCGGGGACTACGAGCAGTACTTC. It codes for CSATGDYEQYF.

V is TRBV21-1 and J is TRBJ1-3; the table calls TRBD1, which could not be checked here. TRBV21-1 counts as a pseudogene. The CDR3 runs 18 residues. DNA for the CDR3: TGTGCCAGCAGCAACTATAAGAGGACAGACCGCTCTGGAAACACCATATATTTT. Amino acid sequence: CASSNYKRTDRSGNTIYF.

This clone was seen a few times. The chain combines TRBV18 with TRBJ1-2, with 7 nucleotides matching TRBD1. J gave up 1 base and V 4 bases, and 15 bases lay outside the gene matches. The CDR3 runs to 18 residues. Germline assignment: CDR1 KGHSH and CDR2 LQKENI. In DNA, the CDR3 is TGTGCCAGCTCACTGGCGAGGAGACAGGGATCGGATAACTATGGCTACACCTTC. Translated: CASSLARRQGSDNYGYTF. Complete variable domain (other parts from reference TRBV18 and TRBJ1-2): NAGVMQNPRHLVRRRGQEARLRCSPMKGHSHVYWYRQLPEEGLKFMVYLQKENIIDESGMPKERFSAEFPKEGPSILRIQQVVRGDSAAYFCASSLARRQGSDNYGYTFGSGTRLTVV.

The chain carries TRBV18 and TRBJ1-3; tentative D call: TRBD1 (5 bases). The CDR3 consists of 15 residues. The V gene's germline CDR1 is KGHSH and CDR2 LQKENI. V was cut by 3 bases and J by 0 bases, with 9 bases left in between. This chain's CDR3 is CASSPGGSSGNTIYF. Written as DNA, the CDR3 is TGTGCCAGCTCACCGGGGGGAAGCTCTGGAAACACCATATATTTT.

Only one count was recorded for this clone. The chain has TRBV7-2 and TRBJ1-5; possible D gene TRBD1, 6 bases. Germline V gene lookup returns CDR1 SGHTA and CDR2 FQGNSA. This CDR3 has 16 residues. The V end was cut by 5 bases, the J end by 4 bases, with 18 bases between. CDR3 loop: CASSPRQAGVNQPQHF. The CDR3 DNA reads as TGTGCCAGCAGCCCCCGTCAGGCAGGGGTAAATCAGCCCCAGCATTTT.

This chain joins TRBV29-1 and TRBJ2-5, with 10 bases matching TRBD1. The germline gives CDR1 SQVTM, CDR2 ANQGSEA. CDR3 size: 15 residues. J was trimmed by 4 bases and V by 5 bases; bases with no gene match: 10. CDR3 sequence reads: CSVLPGQGLPETQYF. DNA of the CDR3: TGCAGCGTTTTACCGGGACAGGGGCTTCCAGAGACCCAGTACTTC.

The chain recombines TRBV6-6 with TRBJ1-4, with 10 nucleotides matching TRBD1. Trimming at V came to 6 bases and at J to 8 bases, leaving 9 bases not matched to a gene. CDR1 is MNHNY, CDR2 SVGAGI, per germline (reference sequence). The CDR3 sequence is 15 residues long. The chain's CDR3 is CASSTSGQGNEKLFF. DNA for the CDR3: TGTGCCAGCAGCACTTCGGGACAGGGGAACGAAAAACTGTTTTTT.

The chain recombines TRBV5-6 with TRBJ2-7, with D tentatively TRBD1 (5 bases). Germline CDR1 reads SGHDT; CDR2 reads YYEEEE. The CDR3 consists of 16 residues. Trimming removed 1 base at V and 2 bases at J, with 16 bases between. CDR3 nucleotide sequence: TGTGCCAGCAGCTTGAACCCTGCAGACAGAACCTACGAGCAGTACTTC. Translating gives CASSLNPADRTYEQYF.

The chain recombines TRBV5-1 with TRBJ2-1; 10 bases match TRBD2. The germline V gene has CDR1 SGHRS and CDR2 YFSETQ. The CDR3 has 15 amino acids. V was pared by 5 bases and J by 1 base, with 3 bases of the junction left unmatched. CDR3 sequence (DNA): TGCGCCAGCAGACAGACTAGCGGGTCCTACAATGAGCAGTTCTTC. Translated: CASRQTSGSYNEQFF.

This sequence joins TRBV9 and TRBJ1-1, with D uncertain. The CDR3 has 14 residues. Looked up from germline, CDR1 is SGDLS and CDR2 is YYNGEE. Trimming stripped 0 bases from V and 5 bases from J, with 11 bases between. The CDR3 DNA is TGTGCCAGCAGCGTAGGTTCGGGGAGGACTGAAGCTTTCTTT. Its translation: CASSVGSGRTEAFF. The entire variable domain, with the rest obtained from reference TRBV9 and TRBJ1-1, is as follows: DSGVTQTPKHLITATGQRVTLRCSPRSGDLSVYWYQQSLDQGLQFLIQYYNGEERAKGNILERFSAQQFPDLHSELNLSSLELGDSALYFCASSVGSGRTEAFFGQGTRLTVV.

The rearrangement joins TRBV5-1 to TRBJ2-2; 10 bases fit TRBD1. The CDR3 totals 18 residues. J was trimmed by 5 bases and V by 2 bases; bases with no gene match: 12. Germline values: CDR1 SGHRS, CDR2 YFSETQ. CDR3 sequence: CASSLPSGTGAQTGELFF. In DNA form, the CDR3 reads TGCGCCAGCAGCTTACCGTCCGGGACAGGGGCGCAGACCGGGGAGCTGTTTTTT.

The CDR3 nucleotides read TGTGCCAGCAGCCCTGGAGGCCCGAACACTGAAGCTTTCTTT. This encodes CASSPGGPNTEAFF. V is TRBV11-3 and J is TRBJ1-1; D gene ambiguous. CDR1 SGHNT and CDR2 YENEEA come from the germline V gene. Trimming cost V 5 bases and J 1 base, with 11 bases left between them. The CDR3 has 14 amino acids.

The chain recombines TRBV18 with TRBJ1-5; D remains ambiguous. Germline CDR1 reads KGHSH; CDR2 reads LQKENI. The V and J ends lost 3 bases and 4 bases respectively, with 7 bases between them. This CDR3 has 13 amino acids. The chain's CDR3 is CASSPTENQPQHF. In DNA, the CDR3 is TGTGCCAGCTCACCTACAGAGAATCAGCCCCAGCATTTT.